The rows below give T cell receptor beta chains drawn from one sample of a study of T-cell memory formation after mild COVID-19. A single record per CDR3 protein comes from TCRdb applying MiXCR to the 5' RACE reads. The sample records roughly 370,000 distinct CDR3 sequences, approximately 15% being singletons. Sequenced sample: PBMCs or a T cell subset sorted from them (not recorded which). These TCRs come from a man younger than 30 who had mild COVID-19 (a few samples of this study predate the infection). Cell type and time point are not known. Each CDR3 is given without its conserved first and last residue.

J	V	length	CDR3
TRBJ2-5	TRBV25-1	12	ASSEKTMQETQY
TRBJ2-2	TRBV4-1	12	ASRRPGQGGELF
TRBJ2-7	TRBV20-1	14	SAPPPGTSGAYEQY
TRBJ2-1	TRBV5-1	9	ASSWDGEQF
TRBJ2-3	TRBV7-2	14	ASSPLGRGYTDTQY
TRBJ2-7	TRBV7-2	9	ASSILYEQY
TRBJ1-6	TRBV2	11	ASSEEYNSPLH
TRBJ1-6	TRBV18	11	ASSAGGNSPLH
TRBJ2-7	TRBV4-2	14	ASSEGVSGGRYEQY
TRBJ2-7	TRBV5-1	12	ASSPVRPAGEQY
TRBJ1-6	TRBV5-6	12	ASSWTYLNSPLH
TRBJ2-3	TRBV7-3	13	ASSLTPSGADTQY
TRBJ1-1	TRBV6-5	13	ASSYSGQGPTEAF
TRBJ2-1	TRBV12-3/TRBV12-4	11	ASSLVLRGEQF
TRBJ2-1	TRBV27	12	ASSFSGGYHEQF
TRBJ2-3	TRBV7-9	16	ASSPHSGTGRSTDTQY
TRBJ2-5	TRBV20-1	12	SPRVANTQETQY
TRBJ2-7	TRBV5-6	13	ASSRGLPSSYEQY
TRBJ2-6	TRBV5-5	14	ASSLAASRGANVLT
TRBJ1-2	TRBV27	12	ASKQGGAGYGYT
TRBJ2-1	TRBV29-1	9	SVPEGKEQF
TRBJ2-2	TRBV6-2/TRBV6-3	12	ASTRVTNTGELF
TRBJ1-3	TRBV7-9	12	ASSFIIPGNTIY
TRBJ2-5	TRBV7-9	11	ASSRGLVLTQY
TRBJ1-1	TRBV28	14	ASSNLGVGLNTEAF
TRBJ1-5	TRBV21-1	15	ASIFGQAAYSNQPQH
TRBJ2-5	TRBV12-3/TRBV12-4	13	ASSLSGGIQETQY
TRBJ2-5	TRBV4-2	16	ASSQDGTGDFAQETQY
TRBJ2-3	TRBV4-3	15	ASSPRIGGGVADTQY
TRBJ2-7	TRBV29-1	11	SVEEGYETEQY
TRBJ2-3	TRBV7-3	15	ASSPFGTSGGPNTQY
TRBJ1-1	TRBV6-6	13	ASSYSSRGAVEAF
TRBJ2-5	TRBV7-2	12	ASSKARAGETQY
TRBJ1-6	TRBV4-3	12	ASSQESDNSPLH
TRBJ1-2	TRBV5-4	11	ASSAPSGYGYT
TRBJ1-1	TRBV19	11	AANTGGHTEAF
TRBJ2-7	TRBV7-9	11	ASSPPTGYEQY
TRBJ2-5	TRBV7-3	11	ASSSMGQETQY
TRBJ1-2	TRBV7-9	13	ASSRRSWDGHGYT
TRBJ2-2	TRBV11-3	12	ASSLGRGNGELF
TRBJ2-7	TRBV5-1	15	ASSRLAQGIFSYEQY
TRBJ1-1	TRBV5-6	14	ASSLIWGGRKTEAF
TRBJ2-4	TRBV5-1	12	ASSLSSFIDIQY
TRBJ1-5	TRBV6-1	13	ASRMTGNSNQPQH
TRBJ1-4	TRBV7-6	11	ASSLQGNEKLF
TRBJ2-3	TRBV7-9	13	ASNGRGQTKDTQY
TRBJ2-3	TRBV5-6	13	ASRMLGAGTDTQY
TRBJ1-2	TRBV6-6	9	ASSPPGGYT
TRBJ2-5	TRBV7-2	13	ASSLAGEPQETQY
TRBJ2-1	TRBV7-2	13	ASSPRTGRRHEQF
TRBJ2-3	TRBV9	13	ASSTLAGGAHTQY
TRBJ2-4	TRBV9	14	ASSVFASGAKNIQY
TRBJ2-7	TRBV29-1	9	SVYRSYEQY
TRBJ2-5	TRBV5-1	14	ASKGTSGAGGETQY
TRBJ2-1	TRBV7-9	13	ASSSGTGRNNEQF